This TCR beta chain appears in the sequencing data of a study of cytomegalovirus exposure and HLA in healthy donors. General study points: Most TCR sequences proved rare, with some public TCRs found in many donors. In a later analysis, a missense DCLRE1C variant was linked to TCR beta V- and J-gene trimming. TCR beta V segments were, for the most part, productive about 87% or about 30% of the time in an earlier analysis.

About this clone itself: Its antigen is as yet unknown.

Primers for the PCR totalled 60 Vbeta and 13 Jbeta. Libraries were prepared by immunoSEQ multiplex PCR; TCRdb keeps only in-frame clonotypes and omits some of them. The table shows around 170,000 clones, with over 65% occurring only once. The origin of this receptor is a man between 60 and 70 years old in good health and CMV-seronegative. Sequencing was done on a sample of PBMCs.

The CDR3 here is CASSSDRGAGELFF. The CDR3 DNA reads TGTGCCAGCTCATCGGACAGAGGCGCCGGGGAGCTGTTTTTT. This rearrangement joins TRBV18 to TRBJ2-2; TRBD1 might be the D (6 bases). The V end lost 5 bases, the J end lost 6 bases, and 13 bases lay between the germline ends. In germline, CDR1 is KGHSH, CDR2 LQKENI. The CDR3 totals 14 residues.